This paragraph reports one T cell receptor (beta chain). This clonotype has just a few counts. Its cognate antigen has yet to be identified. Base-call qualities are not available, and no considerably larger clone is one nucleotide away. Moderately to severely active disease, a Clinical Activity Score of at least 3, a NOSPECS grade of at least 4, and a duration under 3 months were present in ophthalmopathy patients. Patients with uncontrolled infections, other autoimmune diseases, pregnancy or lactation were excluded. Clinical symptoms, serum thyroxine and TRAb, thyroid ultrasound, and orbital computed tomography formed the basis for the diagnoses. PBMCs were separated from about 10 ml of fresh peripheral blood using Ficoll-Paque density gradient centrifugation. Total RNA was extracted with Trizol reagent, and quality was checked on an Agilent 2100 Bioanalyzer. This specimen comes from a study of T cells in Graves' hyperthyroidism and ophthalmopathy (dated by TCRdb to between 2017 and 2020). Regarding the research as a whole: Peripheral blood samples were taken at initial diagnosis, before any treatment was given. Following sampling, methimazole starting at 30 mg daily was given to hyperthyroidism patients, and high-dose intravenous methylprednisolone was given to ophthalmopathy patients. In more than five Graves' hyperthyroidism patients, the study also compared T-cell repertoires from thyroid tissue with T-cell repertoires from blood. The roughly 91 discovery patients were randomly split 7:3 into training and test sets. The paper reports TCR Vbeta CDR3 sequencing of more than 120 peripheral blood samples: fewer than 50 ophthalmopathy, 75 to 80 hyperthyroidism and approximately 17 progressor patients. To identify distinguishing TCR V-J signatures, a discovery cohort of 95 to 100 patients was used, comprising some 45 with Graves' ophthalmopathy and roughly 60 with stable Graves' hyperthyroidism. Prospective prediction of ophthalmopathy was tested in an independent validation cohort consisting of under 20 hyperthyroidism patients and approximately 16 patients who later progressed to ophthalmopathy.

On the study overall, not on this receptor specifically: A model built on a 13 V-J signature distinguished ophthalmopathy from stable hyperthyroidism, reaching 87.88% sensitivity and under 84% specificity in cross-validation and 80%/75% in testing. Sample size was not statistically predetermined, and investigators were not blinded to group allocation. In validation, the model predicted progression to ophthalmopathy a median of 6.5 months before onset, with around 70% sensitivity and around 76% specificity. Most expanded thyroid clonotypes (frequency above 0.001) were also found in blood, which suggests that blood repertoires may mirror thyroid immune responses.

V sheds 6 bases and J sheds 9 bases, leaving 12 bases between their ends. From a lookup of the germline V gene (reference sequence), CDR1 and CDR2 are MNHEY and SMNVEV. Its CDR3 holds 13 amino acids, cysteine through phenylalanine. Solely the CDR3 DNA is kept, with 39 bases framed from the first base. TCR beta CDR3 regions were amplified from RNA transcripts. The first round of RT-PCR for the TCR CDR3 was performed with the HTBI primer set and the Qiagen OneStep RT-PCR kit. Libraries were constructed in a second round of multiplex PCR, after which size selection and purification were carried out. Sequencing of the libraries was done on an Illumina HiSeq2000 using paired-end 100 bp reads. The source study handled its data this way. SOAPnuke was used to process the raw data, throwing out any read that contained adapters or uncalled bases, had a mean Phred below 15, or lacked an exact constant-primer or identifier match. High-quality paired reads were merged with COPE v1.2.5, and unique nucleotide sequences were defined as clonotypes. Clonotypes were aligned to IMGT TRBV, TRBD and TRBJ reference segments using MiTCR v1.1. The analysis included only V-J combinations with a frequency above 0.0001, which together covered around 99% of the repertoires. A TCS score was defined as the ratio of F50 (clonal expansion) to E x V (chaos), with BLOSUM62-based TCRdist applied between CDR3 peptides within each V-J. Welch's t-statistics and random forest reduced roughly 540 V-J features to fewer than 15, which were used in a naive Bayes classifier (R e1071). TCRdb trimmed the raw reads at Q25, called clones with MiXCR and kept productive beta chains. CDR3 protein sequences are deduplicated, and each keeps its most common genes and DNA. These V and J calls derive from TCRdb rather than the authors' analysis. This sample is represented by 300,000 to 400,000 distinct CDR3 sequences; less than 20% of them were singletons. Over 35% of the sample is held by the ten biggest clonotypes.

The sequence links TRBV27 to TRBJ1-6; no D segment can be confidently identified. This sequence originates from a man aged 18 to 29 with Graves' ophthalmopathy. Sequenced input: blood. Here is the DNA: TGTGCCAGCAGCCAAAGGGCCCTTTCACCCCTCCACTTT. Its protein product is CASSQRALSPLHF.